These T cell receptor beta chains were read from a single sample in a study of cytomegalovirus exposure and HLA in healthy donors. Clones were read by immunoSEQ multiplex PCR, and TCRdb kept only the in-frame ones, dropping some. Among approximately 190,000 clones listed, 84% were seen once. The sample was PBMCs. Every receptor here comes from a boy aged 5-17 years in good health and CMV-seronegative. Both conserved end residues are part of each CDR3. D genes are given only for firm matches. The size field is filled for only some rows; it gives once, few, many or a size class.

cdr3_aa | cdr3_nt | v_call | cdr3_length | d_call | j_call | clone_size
CASRTTGRNYGYTF | TGTGCCAGCCGCACTACAGGGCGCAACTATGGCTACACCTTC | TRBV6-5 | 14 | . | TRBJ1-2 | .
CASSEFGGGGEQYF | TGTGCCAGCAGTGAATTCGGGGGAGGCGGCGAGCAGTACTTC | TRBV2 | 14 | . | TRBJ2-7 | .
CSVEGGDYGYTF | TGCAGCGTTGAAGGCGGGGACTATGGCTACACCTTC | TRBV29-1 | 12 | . | TRBJ1-2 | .
CASSLVGRQATNEKLFF | TGCGCCAGCAGCTTGGTCGGTAGACAAGCAACTAATGAAAAACTGTTTTTT | TRBV5-1 | 17 | . | TRBJ1-4 | .
CAISESGRARGYTF | TGTGCCATCAGTGAGTCAGGGAGGGCGCGGGGCTACACCTTC | TRBV10-3 | 14 | . | TRBJ1-2 | .
CASSQEGTGGSFFWTEAFF | TGTGCCAGCAGCCAAGAGGGGACAGGGGGCTCATTTTTCTGGACTGAAGCTTTCTTT | TRBV4-2 | 19 | TRBD1 | TRBJ1-1 | .
CASSGRANYNEQFF | TGTGCCAGCAGCGGGAGGGCCAACTACAATGAGCAGTTCTTC | TRBV2 | 14 | TRBD2 | TRBJ2-1 | .
CASSLAQPYGYTF | TGTGCCAGCAGCTTGGCACAGCCCTATGGCTACACCTTC | TRBV5-6 | 13 | . | TRBJ1-2 | .
CASSQLVTGHRGYTF | TGCGCCAGCAGCCAACTTGTGACAGGGCATCGCGGCTACACCTTC | TRBV4-1 | 15 | TRBD1 | TRBJ1-2 | .
CAWRVRLTEAFF | TGTGCCTGGAGGGTACGACTAACTGAAGCTTTCTTT | TRBV30 | 12 | . | TRBJ1-1 | .
CATSRGGGGYTF | TGTGCCACCAGCAGAGGTGGGGGCGGCTACACCTTC | TRBV15 | 12 | . | TRBJ1-2 | once
CACHRNSGANVLTF | TGTGCCTGTCACAGGAACTCTGGGGCCAACGTCCTGACTTTC | TRBV30 | 14 | . | TRBJ2-6 | .
CASSAWSGQFNQPQHF | TGTGCCAGCAGCGCATGGTCGGGACAGTTCAATCAGCCCCAGCATTTT | TRBV5-6 | 16 | TRBD1 | TRBJ1-5 | .
CATSRASGGRGNTEAFF | TGTGCCACCAGCAGAGCCTCGGGGGGCCGGGGAAACACTGAAGCTTTCTTT | TRBV15 | 17 | . | TRBJ1-1 | .